Detailed here is one T cell receptor (beta chain). Its target is not known. Primers for the PCR totalled 60 Vbeta and 13 Jbeta. Only in-frame clones appear in the TCRdb table, and some are missing; sequencing was by immunoSEQ multiplex PCR. The sample records under 200,000 clones, about 80% being singletons. The CDR3 length is 13 residues. Germline V gene sequence: CDR1 MGHRA, CDR2 YSYEKL. V was pared by 2 bases and J by 13 bases, with 15 bases between. This record comes from a study of cytomegalovirus exposure and HLA in healthy donors. Study results and limitations: Specific recognition of CMV antigens was confirmed in vitro for a few chains (all CMV-associated). As a later analysis revealed, the rate of TCR association differed by HLA locus, with DRB1 most and HLA-C fewest. Among TCR beta chains of equal frequency, HLA-associated ones were more clonally expanded in a later analysis.

The chain recombines TRBV4-1 with TRBJ2-1, with D perhaps TRBD1 (6 bases). The sequencing input was PBMCs. The TCR was taken from a man aged 18 to 30 in good health and CMV-seropositive. The CDR3 loop is CASSQMDRVEQFF. DNA of the CDR3: TGCGCCAGCAGCCAAATGGACAGAGTAGAACAGTTCTTC.